This TCR beta chain derives from a study of T cells in Graves' hyperthyroidism and ophthalmopathy. Researchers took RNA transcripts and amplified the TCR beta CDR3 regions from them. The primer set for the first-round RT-PCR of the TCR CDR3 was HTBI. TCRdb called the multiplex PCR reads again in MiXCR, with one record for every CDR3 protein. Of around 800,000 distinct CDR3 sequences in the sample, 38% were seen once. The CDR3 has 15 amino acids. Looked up from germline, CDR1 is MNHNS and CDR2 is SASEGT. The V end lost 7 bases, the J end lost 6 bases, and 18 bases lay between the germline ends. Findings of the study overall: In the blood, most expanded thyroid clonotypes above 0.001 appeared as well. Ophthalmopathy prediction by the model preceded onset by a median roughly 6.3 months.

With respect to this clonotype: The target antigen is unknown.

This rearrangement joins TRBV6-1 to TRBJ1-4, with D tentatively TRBD1 (6 bases). Sequencing was performed on blood. The clonotype comes from a young man with Graves' hyperthyroidism. The CDR3 sequence: CASTSHRGAHEKLFF. The CDR3 DNA follows: TGTGCCAGCACCTCACATCGGGGGGCGCATGAAAAACTGTTTTTT.